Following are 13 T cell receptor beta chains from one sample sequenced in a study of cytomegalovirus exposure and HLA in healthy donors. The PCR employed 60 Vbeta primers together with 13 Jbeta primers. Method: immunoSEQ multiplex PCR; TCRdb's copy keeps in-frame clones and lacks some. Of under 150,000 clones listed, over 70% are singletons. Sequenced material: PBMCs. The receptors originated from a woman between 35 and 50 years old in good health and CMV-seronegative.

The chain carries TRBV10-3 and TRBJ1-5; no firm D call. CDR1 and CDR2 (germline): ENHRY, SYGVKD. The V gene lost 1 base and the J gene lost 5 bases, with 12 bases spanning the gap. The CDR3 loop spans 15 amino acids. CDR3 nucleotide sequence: TGTGCCATCAGTGAGTTTGGACGGACTGATCAGCCCCAGCATTTT. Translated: CAISEFGRTDQPQHF.

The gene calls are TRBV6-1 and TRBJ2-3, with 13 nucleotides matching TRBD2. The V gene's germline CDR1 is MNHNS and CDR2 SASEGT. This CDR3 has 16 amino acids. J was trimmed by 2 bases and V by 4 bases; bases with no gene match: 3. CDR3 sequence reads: CASSATSGGTTDTQYF. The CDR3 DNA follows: TGTGCCAGCAGTGCGACTAGCGGGGGGACCACAGATACGCAGTATTTT.

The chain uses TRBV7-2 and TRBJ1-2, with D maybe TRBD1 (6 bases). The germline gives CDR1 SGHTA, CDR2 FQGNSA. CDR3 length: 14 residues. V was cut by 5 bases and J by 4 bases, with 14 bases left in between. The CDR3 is CASSPWTVVYGYTF. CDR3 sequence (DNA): TGTGCCAGCAGCCCGTGGACAGTCGTCTATGGCTACACCTTC.

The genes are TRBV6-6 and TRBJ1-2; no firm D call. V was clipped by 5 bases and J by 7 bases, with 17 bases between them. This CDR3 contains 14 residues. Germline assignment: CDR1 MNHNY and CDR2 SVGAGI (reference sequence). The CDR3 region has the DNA TGTGCCAGCAGTCCCCAAGTCTCTGCTAGTGGCTACACCTTC. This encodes CASSPQVSASGYTF.

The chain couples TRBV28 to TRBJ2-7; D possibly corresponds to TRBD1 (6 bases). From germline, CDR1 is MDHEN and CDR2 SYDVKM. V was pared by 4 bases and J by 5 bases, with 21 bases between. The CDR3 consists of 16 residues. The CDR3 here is CASSSSTGWDKDEQYF. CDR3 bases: TGTGCCAGCAGTTCCTCGACAGGCTGGGATAAGGACGAGCAGTACTTC.

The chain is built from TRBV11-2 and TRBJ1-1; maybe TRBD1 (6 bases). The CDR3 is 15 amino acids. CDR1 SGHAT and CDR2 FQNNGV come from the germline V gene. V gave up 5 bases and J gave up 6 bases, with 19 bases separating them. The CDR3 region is CASSQEGRGRPEAFF. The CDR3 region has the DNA TGTGCCAGCAGCCAGGAGGGGAGGGGGAGGCCTGAAGCTTTCTTT.

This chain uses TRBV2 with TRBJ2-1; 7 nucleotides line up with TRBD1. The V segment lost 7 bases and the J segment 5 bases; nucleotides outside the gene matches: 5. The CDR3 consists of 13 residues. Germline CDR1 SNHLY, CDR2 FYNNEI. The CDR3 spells CASTSGQDNEQFF. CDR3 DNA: TGTGCCAGCACTTCCGGACAGGACAATGAGCAGTTCTTC. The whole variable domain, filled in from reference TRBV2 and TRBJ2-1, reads EPEVTQTPSHQVTQMGQEVILRCVPISNHLYFYWYRQILGQKVEFLVSFYNNEISEKSEIFDDQFSVERPDGSNFTLKIRSTKLEDSAMYFCASTSGQDNEQFFGPGTRLTVL.

The CDR3 is CAWSVQAGTSDEKLFF. The CDR3 DNA is TGTGCCTGGAGTGTACAGGCAGGCACCTCGGATGAAAAACTGTTTTTT. The chain carries TRBV30 and TRBJ1-4; tentatively, D is TRBD1 (5 bases). There are 16 residues in the CDR3. Germline CDR1 reads GTSNPN; CDR2 reads SVGIG (reference sequence). Trimming stripped 0 bases from V and 6 bases from J, with 17 bases between.

CDR3 nucleotides: TGTGCCAGTAGTATCGGCAGCGGGGCCTACAATGAGCAGTTCTTC. Protein: CASSIGSGAYNEQFF. The J gene is TRBJ2-1, the V gene TRBV19; the match to TRBD2 covers 7 bases. Germline loops: CDR1 LNHDA, CDR2 SQIVND (reference sequence). There are 15 residues in the CDR3. Trimming took 3 bases from V and 2 from J; bases not matched to a gene: 4.

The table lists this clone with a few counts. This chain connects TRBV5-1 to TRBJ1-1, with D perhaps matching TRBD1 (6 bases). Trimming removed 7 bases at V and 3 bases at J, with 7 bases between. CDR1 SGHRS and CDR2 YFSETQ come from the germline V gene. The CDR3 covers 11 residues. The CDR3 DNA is TGCGCCAGCTCAGGGGACACTGAAGCTTTCTTT. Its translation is CASSGDTEAFF.

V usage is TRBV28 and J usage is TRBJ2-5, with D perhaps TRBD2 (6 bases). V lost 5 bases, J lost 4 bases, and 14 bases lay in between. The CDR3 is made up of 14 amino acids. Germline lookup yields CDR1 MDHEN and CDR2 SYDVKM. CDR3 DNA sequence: TGTGCCAGCAGTCGGGACTCCTCTTCAGAGACCCAGTACTTC. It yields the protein CASSRDSSSETQYF.

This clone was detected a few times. In DNA form, the CDR3 reads TGTGCCAGCAGTTTAGTTTCAGGGGGGTTGAACACTGAAGCTTTCTTT. It specifies CASSLVSGGLNTEAFF. This chain links TRBV27 with TRBJ1-1, with 7 bases fitting TRBD1. The CDR3 length is 16 residues. Trimming removed 2 bases from V and 0 bases from J; junction bases left unmatched: 6. Germline V gives CDR1 MNHEY, CDR2 SMNVEV (reference sequence).

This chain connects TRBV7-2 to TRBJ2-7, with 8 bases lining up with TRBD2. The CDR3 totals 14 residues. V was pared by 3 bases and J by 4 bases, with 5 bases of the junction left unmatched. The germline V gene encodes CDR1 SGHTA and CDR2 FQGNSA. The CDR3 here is CASSFPGGGYEQYF. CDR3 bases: TGTGCCAGCAGCTTCCCCGGGGGGGGATACGAGCAGTACTTC.